The present entry profiles one T cell receptor beta chain with its context. MiXCR was run by TCRdb on the reads, yielding one entry per CDR3 protein. Of 150,000 or so distinct CDR3 sequences listed, 20% to 30% are singletons. V gave up 5 bases and J gave up 1 base; unmatched junction bases: 9. This CDR3 spans 17 amino acids. The data stem from a study of T cell repertoires in cytomegalovirus infection. The receptor was derived from a human donor in good health (CMV status not recorded). Some clones in this sample may be carry-over from other donors' samples. Material: PBMCs. The chain joins TRBV12-3 or TRBV12-4 to TRBJ2-3; 10 positions match TRBD2. CDR3 residues: CASSRSGGARGTDTQYF. For the CDR3, the DNA is TGTGCCAGCAGTCGGAGCGGGGGGGCCCGAGGCACAGATACGCAGTATTTT.